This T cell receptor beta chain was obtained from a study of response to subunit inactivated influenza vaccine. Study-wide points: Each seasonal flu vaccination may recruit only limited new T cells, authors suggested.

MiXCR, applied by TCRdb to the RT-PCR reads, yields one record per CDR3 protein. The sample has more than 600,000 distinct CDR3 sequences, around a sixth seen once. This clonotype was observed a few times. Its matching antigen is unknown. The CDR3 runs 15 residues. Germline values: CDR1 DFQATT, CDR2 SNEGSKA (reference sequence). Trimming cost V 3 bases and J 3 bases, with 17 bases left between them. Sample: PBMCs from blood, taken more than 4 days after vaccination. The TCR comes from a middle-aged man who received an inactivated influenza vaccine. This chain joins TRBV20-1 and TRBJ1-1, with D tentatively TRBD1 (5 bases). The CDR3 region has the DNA TGCAGTGCTAGGACAGCGGGTGGCCGGTACACTGAAGCTTTCTTT. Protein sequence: CSARTAGGRYTEAFF.